Shown below are 18 T cell receptor beta chains from a single sample sequenced in a study of blood T cell repertoires in COVID-19. The method was immunoSEQ multiplex PCR; TCRdb's version includes in-frame clones alone and lacks a portion of them. The sample has 95,000 to 100,000 clones; over 80% are singletons. Sequencing input: peripheral blood. These receptors were collected from a man aged 50-60 years with acute or convalescent COVID-19.

This clone was found once. The rearrangement joins TRBV7-8 to TRBJ2-7; 7 bases fit TRBD1. The CDR3 length is 16 residues. Germline CDR1 and CDR2: SGHVS and FQNEAQ. The V and J ends lost 1 base and 0 bases, in that order; junction bases with no gene match: 6. The DNA for the CDR3 is TGTGCCAGCAGCTTAGAGGGGGCGCGCAGCTCCTACGAGCAGTACTTC. The encoded protein is CASSLEGARSSYEQYF.

The rearrangement uses TRBV7-2 and TRBJ2-7, with 14 bases identical to TRBD2. This CDR3 is built from 16 residues. V lost 5 bases, J lost 1 base, and 4 bases stayed unmatched. CDR1 and CDR2 from the germline V gene are SGHTA and FQGNSA. The CDR3 spells CASSARTSGGSYEQYF. CDR3 nucleotides: TGTGCCAGCAGCGCTCGGACTAGCGGGGGGTCCTACGAGCAGTACTTC.

The chain couples TRBV19 to TRBJ1-1; TRBD1 agrees at 8 bases. The V and J ends lost 5 bases and 5 bases, in that order; junction bases with no gene match: 10. CDR3 length: 15 amino acids. Germline CDR1 and CDR2: LNHDA and SQIVND (reference sequence). CDR3 amino acids: CASSLGQGSETEAFF. CDR3 DNA: TGTGCCAGTAGTCTTGGACAGGGCTCGGAGACTGAAGCTTTCTTT. Full variable domain (outside the CDR3, taken from reference TRBV19 and TRBJ1-1): DGGITQSPKYLFRKEGQNVTLSCEQNLNHDAMYWYRQDPGQGLRLIYYSQIVNDFQKGDIAEGYSVSREKKESFPLTVTSAQKNPTAFYLCASSLGQGSETEAFFGQGTRLTVV.

Here the CDR3 DNA reads TGTGCCAGCAGCCCATCCTGGACTAGCGGGCAGATCAGCACAGATACGCAGTATTTT. Residues: CASSPSWTSGQISTDTQYF. The chain links TRBV7-4 to TRBJ2-3; the match to TRBD2 covers 11 bases. CDR1 is SGHVT, CDR2 SQSDAQ, per germline. The ends lost 5 bases at V and 0 bases at J; junction bases unmatched: 13. The CDR3 is made up of 19 amino acids.

This clone was counted once. This chain joins TRBV2 and TRBJ2-7; D unclear. Per the germline V gene, CDR1 is SNHLY and CDR2 is FYNNEI. The CDR3 length is 14 residues. The ends were cut back, 4 bases at V and 3 bases at J, with 13 bases in the middle. The CDR3 sequence: CASSGSFTSYEQYF. In nucleotides, the CDR3 is TGTGCCAGCAGTGGATCGTTCACCAGCTACGAGCAGTACTTC.

This chain connects TRBV7-8 to TRBJ1-5, with no clear D. CDR3 length equals 14 residues. The germline V gene has CDR1 SGHVS and CDR2 FQNEAQ. Deletions cut 1 base from V and 3 bases from J, with 7 bases between. CDR3 in DNA: TGTGCCAGCAGCTTAGTGGCCAACAATCAGCCCCAGCATTTT. Translated: CASSLVANNQPQHF.

This chain uses TRBV7-6 with TRBJ1-2; 8 bases line up with TRBD1. V lost 1 base and J lost 2; bases outside the gene matches: 9. Germline-derived CDR1 and CDR2 are SGHVS and FNYEAQ. The CDR3 extends over 17 amino acids. Here the CDR3 reads CASSLVDATGGNYGYTF. CDR3 nucleotides: TGTGCCAGCAGCTTAGTAGATGCCACAGGGGGAAACTATGGCTACACCTTC.

This chain links TRBV6-5 with TRBJ1-1; D may be TRBD1 (6 bases). Germline V gives CDR1 MNHEY, CDR2 SVGAGI. Trimming took 5 bases from V and 5 from J, leaving 15 bases between them. This CDR3 has 14 residues. The chain's CDR3 is CASSTKTGITEAFF. The CDR3 nucleotides are TGTGCCAGCAGTACCAAGACAGGAATTACTGAAGCTTTCTTT.

The V and J genes are TRBV27 and TRBJ1-5; D gene unclear. The V gene's germline CDR1 is MNHEY and CDR2 SMNVEV (reference sequence). The V end was cut by 3 bases, the J end by 4 bases, with 10 bases between. The CDR3 has 14 amino acids. The CDR3 DNA follows: TGTGCCAGCAGTTTTCTTTCCGGGAATCAGCCCCAGCATTTT. The encoded protein is CASSFLSGNQPQHF.

The V gene is TRBV7-9, the J gene TRBJ1-4; D is possibly TRBD1 (5 bases). The CDR3 consists of 16 residues. Germline CDR1 and CDR2: SEHNR and FQNEAQ (reference sequence). The V end lost 5 bases, the J end lost 4 bases, and 17 bases lay between the germline ends. DNA of the CDR3: TGTGCCAGCAGCCCCACGAGCGGGGACGGTAATGAAAAACTGTTTTTT. This translates into CASSPTSGDGNEKLFF.

J is TRBJ1-5 and V is TRBV6-2 or TRBV6-3; a possible D gene is TRBD1 (5 bases). The V end lost 0 bases, the J end lost 3 bases, and 9 bases lay between the germline ends. Germline CDR1 MNHEY, CDR2 SVGEGT. The CDR3 extends over 15 amino acids. The DNA of the CDR3 is TGTGCCAGCAGTTACTCCGGGGGGGACAATCAGCCCCAGCATTTT. Translation: CASSYSGGDNQPQHF.

The chain combines TRBV5-1 with TRBJ2-7, with D possibly matching TRBD2 (6 bases). Germline values: CDR1 SGHRS, CDR2 YFSETQ. There are 15 residues in the CDR3. Deletions cut 4 bases from V and 2 bases from J, with 16 bases between. This chain's CDR3 is CASSPGRGYTYEQYF. DNA of the CDR3: TGCGCCAGCAGCCCAGGACGGGGGTATACCTACGAGCAGTACTTC.

The chain recombines TRBV18 with TRBJ1-2; D is unresolved. V shed 2 bases and J shed 7 bases, with 11 bases lying between them. The CDR3 is 13 amino acids. CDR1 is KGHSH and CDR2 is LQKENI in the germline V gene. CDR3 sequence reads: CASSPEGTAGYTF. CDR3 DNA sequence: TGTGCCAGCTCACCAGAGGGTACAGCTGGCTACACCTTC. Using reference TRBV18 and TRBJ1-2 for the parts outside the CDR3, the full variable domain is NAGVMQNPRHLVRRRGQEARLRCSPMKGHSHVYWYRQLPEEGLKFMVYLQKENIIDESGMPKERFSAEFPKEGPSILRIQQVVRGDSAAYFCASSPEGTAGYTFGSGTRLTVV.

J is TRBJ1-5 and V is TRBV4-1; 9 bases agree with TRBD1. Looked up from germline, CDR1 is MGHRA and CDR2 is YSYEKL. V lost 3 bases, J lost 6 bases, and 9 bases stayed unmatched. The CDR3 extends over 16 amino acids. CDR3 loop: CASSQVGQGGFQPQHF. DNA for the CDR3: TGCGCCAGCAGCCAGGTGGGACAGGGAGGTTTTCAGCCCCAGCATTTT.

The chain uses TRBV15 and TRBJ1-1, with 12 positions matching TRBD1. V shed 2 bases and J 8 bases; nucleotides not matched to a gene: 9. The CDR3 length is 16 residues. Germline assignment: CDR1 LNHNV and CDR2 YYDKDF (reference sequence). The CDR3 DNA reads as TGTGCCACCAGCAGATCCCGGGACAGGGGGCGTTGGGAAGCTTTCTTT. It codes for CATSRSRDRGRWEAFF.

The chain recombines TRBV12-5 with TRBJ2-5; weak D call: TRBD2 (6 bases). V gave up 7 bases and J gave up 5 bases, with 17 bases separating them. The CDR3 sequence is 14 residues long. In germline, CDR1 is LGHNT, CDR2 FRNRAP. CDR3 bases: TGTGCTAGTGCCCGGTGGGGGGTTGAGGAGACCCAGTACTTC. The encoded protein is CASARWGVEETQYF.

The chain links TRBV18 to TRBJ1-6; no definite D call. V was shortened by 4 bases and J by 9 bases, with 7 bases between the two germline ends. Per the germline V gene, CDR1 is KGHSH and CDR2 is LQKENI. This CDR3 comprises 12 residues. CDR3 bases: TGTGCCAGCTCACAACCCAGTTCACCCCTCCACTTT. Translated, it gives CASSQPSSPLHF. The full variable domain, rest sourced from reference TRBV18 and TRBJ1-6, is NAGVMQNPRHLVRRRGQEARLRCSPMKGHSHVYWYRQLPEEGLKFMVYLQKENIIDESGMPKERFSAEFPKEGPSILRIQQVVRGDSAAYFCASSQPSSPLHFGNGTRLTVT.

The chain uses TRBV13 and TRBJ2-2; 8 bases are shared with TRBD1. The germline CDR1 and CDR2 sequences are PRHDT and FYEKMQ (reference sequence). V gave up 5 bases and J gave up 4 bases; unmatched junction bases: 6. The CDR3 totals 15 residues. The CDR3 is CASSQTGAATGELFF. The CDR3 bases are TGTGCCAGCAGCCAGACAGGGGCGGCCACCGGGGAGCTGTTTTTT. The complete variable domain, with remaining parts taken from reference TRBV13 and TRBJ2-2, reads AAGVIQSPRHLIKEKRETATLKCYPIPRHDTVYWYQQGPGQDPQFLISFYEKMQSDKGSIPDRFSAQQFSDYHSELNMSSLELGDSALYFCASSQTGAATGELFFGEGSRLTVL.